The rows below give T cell receptor beta chains drawn from one sample of a study of OX40 agonist ivuxolimab in advanced cancers. Using immunoSEQ multiplex PCR, the repertoire was profiled, and TCRdb retains in-frame clones only, with some absent. The repertoire has over 150,000 clones, approximately 94% of them found once; the top ten carry approximately 0.32%. Specimen: CD4+ or CD8+ T cells sorted from blood, collected in a trial of the OX40 agonist ivuxolimab. The origin of the receptors is an adult with an advanced solid tumor such as melanoma, head and neck, liver or kidney cancer. The CDR3 runs from the conserved cysteine through the conserved F or W. The D gene is left open where the match is weak. Clone size is stated in some rows and not others, as once, few, many or a class when expanded.

clone size: -; V gene: TRBV7-9; D gene: -; J gene: TRBJ1-2; CDR3 protein: CASSLDSWYGYTF; CDR3 DNA: TGTGCCAGCAGCTTAGATTCCTGGTATGGCTACACCTTC
clone size: few; V gene: TRBV7-6; D gene: -; J gene: TRBJ1-2; CDR3 protein: CASSERAGSDYGYTF; CDR3 DNA: TGTGCCAGCAGCGAAAGGGCAGGGTCGGACTATGGCTACACCTTC
clone size: -; V gene: TRBV7-9; D gene: TRBD1; J gene: TRBJ2-7; CDR3 protein: CASSPTGVTNEQYF; CDR3 DNA: TGTGCCAGCAGCCCGACAGGGGTGACAAACGAGCAGTACTTC
clone size: -; V gene: TRBV9; D gene: -; J gene: TRBJ2-7; CDR3 protein: CASSVDWGREQYF; CDR3 DNA: TGTGCCAGCAGCGTAGATTGGGGACGGGAGCAGTACTTC
clone size: -; V gene: TRBV19; D gene: TRBD2; J gene: TRBJ2-1; CDR3 protein: CASGGRDEQFF; CDR3 DNA: TGTGCCAGTGGGGGGAGGGATGAGCAGTTCTTC
clone size: -; V gene: TRBV7-3; D gene: TRBD1; J gene: TRBJ2-6; CDR3 protein: CASSPTGQLLSGANVLTF; CDR3 DNA: TGTGCCAGCAGCCCAACGGGACAGTTACTCTCTGGGGCCAACGTCCTGACTTTC
clone size: -; V gene: TRBV7-2; D gene: TRBD2; J gene: TRBJ2-7; CDR3 protein: CASSPFGTSGSSYEQYF; CDR3 DNA: TGTGCCAGCAGCCCCTTCGGTACTAGCGGGTCCTCCTACGAGCAGTACTTC
clone size: -; V gene: TRBV4-1; D gene: TRBD2; J gene: TRBJ2-7; CDR3 protein: CASSQVGRQRGGGLGEQYF; CDR3 DNA: TGCGCCAGCAGCCAAGTTGGGCGGCAGCGGGGGGGCGGCTTAGGCGAGCAGTACTTC
clone size: few; V gene: TRBV18; D gene: -; J gene: TRBJ1-5; CDR3 protein: CASSPTRDNQPQHF; CDR3 DNA: TGTGCCAGCTCACCAACCAGAGATAATCAGCCCCAGCATTTT
clone size: few; V gene: TRBV9; D gene: -; J gene: TRBJ1-5; CDR3 protein: CASSVPGPANFSNQPQHF; CDR3 DNA: TGTGCCAGCAGCGTTCCGGGCCCCGCTAACTTTAGCAATCAGCCCCAGCATTTT
clone size: -; V gene: TRBV18; D gene: -; J gene: TRBJ1-1; CDR3 protein: CASQPRENTEAFF; CDR3 DNA: TGTGCCAGCCAACCCCGGGAGAACACTGAAGCTTTCTTT
clone size: -; V gene: TRBV5-1; D gene: -; J gene: TRBJ2-6; CDR3 protein: CASSTGGSGWANVLTF; CDR3 DNA: TGCGCCAGCAGCACCGGGGGCTCTGGGTGGGCCAACGTCCTGACTTTC
clone size: -; V gene: TRBV10-3; D gene: -; J gene: TRBJ2-1; CDR3 protein: CAISEGQGPALMYNEQFF; CDR3 DNA: TGTGCCATCAGTGAGGGGCAGGGTCCCGCGCTCATGTACAATGAGCAGTTCTTC
clone size: once; V gene: TRBV10-3; D gene: TRBD2; J gene: TRBJ2-3; CDR3 protein: CANSGGATDTQYF; CDR3 DNA: TGTGCCAATAGCGGGGGGGCGACAGATACGCAGTATTTT
clone size: once; V gene: TRBV5-1; D gene: -; J gene: TRBJ1-3; CDR3 protein: CASSLVGTASGNTIYF; CDR3 DNA: TGCGCCAGCAGCTTGGTCGGGACGGCCTCTGGAAACACCATATATTTT
clone size: -; V gene: TRBV2; D gene: -; J gene: TRBJ2-3; CDR3 protein: CASSVTDTQYF; CDR3 DNA: TGTGCCAGCAGTGTCACAGATACGCAGTATTTT
clone size: -; V gene: TRBV6-6; D gene: TRBD1; J gene: TRBJ1-1; CDR3 protein: CASSYAGGDGTEAFF; CDR3 DNA: TGTGCCAGCAGTTACGCAGGGGGCGACGGCACTGAAGCTTTCTTT
clone size: -; V gene: TRBV4-3; D gene: -; J gene: TRBJ2-2; CDR3 protein: CASSHARNTGELFF; CDR3 DNA: TGCGCCAGCAGCCATGCAAGGAACACCGGGGAGCTGTTTTTT
clone size: -; V gene: TRBV10-2; D gene: -; J gene: TRBJ2-2; CDR3 protein: CASSDGQPPGGELFF; CDR3 DNA: TGCGCCAGCAGTGATGGGCAGCCCCCGGGGGGGGAGCTGTTTTTT
clone size: -; V gene: TRBV14; D gene: -; J gene: TRBJ2-2; CDR3 protein: CASSRHVFWAPGELFF; CDR3 DNA: TGTGCCAGCAGCCGCCATGTCTTTTGGGCGCCCGGGGAGCTGTTTTTT
clone size: -; V gene: TRBV7-3; D gene: -; J gene: TRBJ2-5; CDR3 protein: CASSLDSLGTQYF; CDR3 DNA: TGTGCCAGCAGCCTAGACAGCCTCGGGACCCAGTACTTC
clone size: -; V gene: TRBV18; D gene: TRBD1; J gene: TRBJ2-1; CDR3 protein: CASSPRGQGYNEQFF; CDR3 DNA: TGTGCCAGCTCACCACGGGGACAGGGGTACAATGAGCAGTTCTTC
clone size: -; V gene: TRBV6-1; D gene: TRBD1; J gene: TRBJ1-2; CDR3 protein: CAGGTGDRYGYTF; CDR3 DNA: TGTGCCGGTGGGACAGGGGATCGATATGGCTACACCTTC
clone size: once; V gene: TRBV7-2; D gene: -; J gene: TRBJ2-2; CDR3 protein: CASSFSIAGELFF; CDR3 DNA: TGTGCCAGCAGCTTCAGTATAGCCGGGGAGCTGTTTTTT
clone size: -; V gene: TRBV4-1; D gene: TRBD2; J gene: TRBJ2-5; CDR3 protein: CASSQGGGAETQYF; CDR3 DNA: TGCGCCAGCAGCCAGGGCGGGGGGGCAGAGACCCAGTACTTC
clone size: -; V gene: TRBV5-4; D gene: TRBD2; J gene: TRBJ2-1; CDR3 protein: CASSSTTSGRRNEQFF; CDR3 DNA: TGTGCCAGCAGCTCTACAACTAGCGGGAGAAGGAATGAGCAGTTCTTC
clone size: few; V gene: TRBV10-3; D gene: TRBD2; J gene: TRBJ2-1; CDR3 protein: CAIRETSGRADEQFF; CDR3 DNA: TGTGCCATCAGGGAGACTAGCGGGAGAGCGGATGAGCAGTTCTTC
clone size: -; V gene: TRBV10-3; D gene: TRBD1; J gene: TRBJ1-1; CDR3 protein: CAISGGQGETEAFF; CDR3 DNA: TGTGCCATCAGTGGGGGACAGGGAGAAACTGAAGCTTTCTTT
clone size: -; V gene: TRBV9; D gene: TRBD1; J gene: TRBJ1-6; CDR3 protein: CASSPRRDSKNSPLHF; CDR3 DNA: TGTGCCAGCAGCCCAAGGAGGGACAGCAAGAATTCACCCCTCCACTTT
clone size: -; V gene: TRBV12-5; D gene: -; J gene: TRBJ1-2; CDR3 protein: CASGLVPGNYGYTF; CDR3 DNA: TGTGCTAGTGGTTTGGTACCGGGAAACTATGGCTACACCTTC
clone size: -; V gene: TRBV6-5; D gene: TRBD1; J gene: TRBJ2-3; CDR3 protein: CASTPRAGTGRYF; CDR3 DNA: TGTGCCAGCACCCCACGGGCCGGGACAGGGAGGTATTTT
clone size: -; V gene: TRBV7-9; D gene: -; J gene: TRBJ1-2; CDR3 protein: CASSPGRAQDTDGYTF; CDR3 DNA: TGTGCCAGCAGCCCAGGCCGGGCACAGGACACCGATGGCTACACCTTC
clone size: -; V gene: TRBV7-6; D gene: -; J gene: TRBJ2-5; CDR3 protein: CASSRLAETQYF; CDR3 DNA: TGTGCCAGCAGCCGGTTGGCAGAGACCCAGTACTTC
clone size: -; V gene: TRBV4-3; D gene: TRBD1; J gene: TRBJ2-4; CDR3 protein: CASSQERQGPSNIQYF; CDR3 DNA: TGCGCCAGCAGCCAAGAAAGACAGGGGCCCTCAAACATTCAGTACTTC
clone size: -; V gene: TRBV27; D gene: -; J gene: TRBJ2-7; CDR3 protein: CASSLSGYEQYF; CDR3 DNA: TGTGCCAGCAGTTTATCGGGTTACGAGCAGTACTTC